The clone carrying this T cell receptor beta chain appeared a single time. Its antigen is not known. The data derive from a study of cytomegalovirus exposure and HLA in healthy donors. TCRdb's table, derived via immunoSEQ multiplex PCR, lists solely in-frame clones and lacks some. Among approximately 160,000 clones, roughly 91% were seen once, and the ten largest hold roughly 4.2%. The CDR3 sequence is 15 residues long. V was shortened by 2 bases and J by 4 bases, with 15 bases between the two germline ends. Germline CDR1 and CDR2: GTSNPN and SVGIG (reference sequence). Study-level results: Some TCR beta chains (over 150 of them) were listed as cytomegalovirus-associated.

Sequenced material: PBMCs. V gene TRBV30 combines with J gene TRBJ1-5; no clear D. The sequence came from a man aged 18 to 30 in good health and CMV-seropositive. CDR3 sequence (DNA): TGTGCCTGGAGTCCCCGGGGTACCGTAAATCAGCCCCAGCATTTT. The encoded protein is CAWSPRGTVNQPQHF. The full variable domain, in which reference TRBV30 and TRBJ1-5 provide the parts outside the CDR3, is SQTIHQWPATLVQPVGSPLSLECTVEGTSNPNLYWYRQAAGRGLQLLFYSVGIGQISSEVPQNLSASRPQDRQFILSSKKLLLSDSGFYLCAWSPRGTVNQPQHFGDGTRLSIL.